This TCR beta chain comes out of a study of Tregs in tolerant kidney transplant recipients (dated by TCRdb to the late 2010s). About the study as a whole: TCRbeta sequencing was used in the study to identify donor-specific regulatory T cells before combined kidney and bone marrow transplantation, and the identified cells were then tracked after transplant. TCRbeta repertoire sequencing was used in a few healthy controls to compare several methods for expanding Tregs specific for an allogeneic donor.

What the research found in general, with its limitations: The study was limited by small patient numbers, and the findings need validation in larger populations and under other immunosuppression protocols. Biological reproducibility was not examined directly, but technical replication error appeared to be minimal. Expanding Tregs with activated donor B cells appeared to identify the most biologically relevant and donor-specific TCRbeta repertoire.

A few counts support this clone. The antigen this receptor binds is unknown. The sample holds no much larger clone one base away, and base qualities are not on file. Thawed PBMCs were FACS-sorted into unstimulated Tregs (CD4+CD25+CD127-), CD4+ non-Tregs (CD4+CD25-), CD4 cells and CD8 cells. Blood from healthy controls was obtained either as purchased buffy coats or from healthy volunteers. Healthy control blood was processed to PBMCs with a Ficoll density gradient and then cryopreserved, whereas patient PBMCs were collected both before and after transplant. For TCRbeta CDR3 sequencing, genomic DNA was extracted from sorted cells using the QIAGEN DNeasy Blood and Tissue Kit. High-throughput TCRbeta CDR3 sequencing was carried out commercially through immunoSEQ, with PCR amplification with bias correction and internal controls included. Processing in the source paper ran as follows. A unique productive TCRbeta sequence was defined by the CDR3 nucleotide sequence when primers matched, and otherwise by the CDR3 amino acid sequence together with the Vbeta and Jbeta genes. As a correction for sorting error, sequences shared between sorted populations at a frequency ratio of 2:1 or less were discarded, and the remaining shared sequences were assigned to the higher population. Donor-reactive sequences were defined as at least 5-fold expanded in CFSE-low cells versus unstimulated cells, with frequency of at least 0.01% in CFSE-low cells. Jensen-Shannon divergence calculated on the top 100 TCRbeta sequences ranked by frequency was used to measure repertoire divergence. For samples with multiple sequencing runs, sorting error was corrected separately for each run before the runs were pooled. TCRdb mirrors the immuneACCESS table, restricted to in-frame sequences. Some clones are absent from its copies; in checked studies, under half trace to an unresolved V gene, and the reason for the others is unknown. V, J and clone size were drawn from that table, and D and trimming were deduced from the DNA. The sample contains roughly 70,000 clones, around 83% of them found a single time. The biggest ten clones account for 4.5% to 5.5% of the sample.

Sequencing was performed on CD4+ T cells from blood. This sequence originates from a human donor in good health.

The sequence in DNA is TGTGCCAGCAGTATAAGGGGCACAGATACGCAGTATTTT. Its coded protein is CASSIRGTDTQYF. The chain employs TRBV25-1 and TRBJ2-3, with the identity of the D gene unclear. The CDR3 spans 13 residues, from the cysteine through the phenylalanine. The CDR3 DNA has 39 bases and is translated from base 1. V loses 5 bases of germline sequence and J loses 1 base, and the interval between the two ends is 7 bases. The germline V gene supplies CDR1 MGHDK and CDR2 SYGVNS.